This T cell receptor beta chain was identified during a study of cytomegalovirus exposure and HLA in healthy donors. Study conclusions and caveats: It emerged from a later analysis that several of the most significant clusters appeared to be linked to common viral pathogens.

V trimming: 9 bases; J trimming: 4 bases; junction bases outside the gene matches: 5. The CDR3 has 13 amino acids. Germline V gives CDR1 MNHNY, CDR2 SVGAGI (reference sequence). A word on this clone: Its antigen is not identified.

PCR involved 60 Vbeta and 13 Jbeta primers. Profiling relied on immunoSEQ multiplex PCR, and the TCRdb table lists in-frame clones only, not all of them. The table includes about 190,000 clones, over 60% detected once. The rearrangement uses TRBV6-6 and TRBJ2-2; TRBD1 agrees at 7 bases. The sequencing sample was made of PBMCs. The TCR was taken from a woman aged 40 to 55 in good health and CMV-seronegative. As DNA, the CDR3 is TGTGCCAGTACAGGGGCAGGCACCGGGGAGCTGTTTTTT. This sequence encodes CASTGAGTGELFF.